Here is one TCR beta chain with its context. The antigen remains undetermined. These data come from a study of siplizumab effects on memory and regulatory T cells. Study findings and constraints: Suppressive activity of Tregs proliferating in siplizumab cultures remained unconfirmed. It was not possible to assign a naive or memory phenotype to roughly 75-96% of proliferating CD4+ or CD8+ clones. Naive T cells apparently outstripped memory cells in diversity and seemed major alloresponse contributors.

Profiled with immunoSEQ multiplex PCR; TCRdb holds only in-frame clones, not every one. In the table there are about 100,000 clones, roughly nine tenths of which are singletons. V lost 6 bases and J lost 0, with 12 bases in between. Germline CDR1 KGHSH, CDR2 LQKENI. This CDR3 has 15 residues. This chain joins TRBV18 and TRBJ2-1; unclear D gene. Sequencing was carried out using Tregs sorted from blood. The sequence derives from a human donor in good health. The DNA for the CDR3 is TGTGCCAGCTCTCCATCTTCGAGCTCCTACAATGAGCAGTTCTTC. Its translation: CASSPSSSSYNEQFF. The full variable domain, its missing parts supplied by reference TRBV18 and TRBJ2-1, is NAGVMQNPRHLVRRRGQEARLRCSPMKGHSHVYWYRQLPEEGLKFMVYLQKENIIDESGMPKERFSAEFPKEGPSILRIQQVVRGDSAAYFCASSPSSSSYNEQFFGPGTRLTVL.